The 32 T cell receptor beta chains below all came from one sample that was sequenced in a study of OX40 agonist ivuxolimab in advanced cancers. Clones were read by immunoSEQ multiplex PCR, and TCRdb kept only the in-frame ones, dropping some. Here the sample spans roughly 50,000 clones, about 82% being singletons. Material: CD4+ or CD8+ T cells sorted from blood, obtained in a trial of the OX40 agonist ivuxolimab. The source of these receptors is an adult with an advanced solid tumor such as melanoma, head and neck, liver or kidney cancer.

This rearrangement joins TRBV4-2 to TRBJ2-2; D could derive from TRBD1 or TRBD2 (5 bases each). This CDR3 is 15 amino acids long. V was pared by 3 bases and J by 6 bases, with 14 bases between. Germline CDR1 LGHNA, CDR2 YNFKEQ. This CDR3 reads CASSHTGTVSGELFF. The DNA for the CDR3 is TGTGCCAGCAGCCATACCGGGACCGTCTCCGGGGAGCTGTTTTTT.

CDR3 nucleotide sequence: TGTGCCAGCAGAACTACAGGGGGCCTCTACGAGCAGTACTTC. This translates into CASRTTGGLYEQYF. This chain joins TRBV28 and TRBJ2-7, with 9 nucleotides matching TRBD1. The CDR3 is made up of 14 amino acids. CDR1 is MDHEN, CDR2 SYDVKM, per germline. V trimming: 6 bases; J trimming: 3 bases; junction bases outside the gene matches: 6. Together with reference TRBV28 and TRBJ2-7, the CDR3 gives the full variable domain: DVKVTQSSRYLVKRTGEKVFLECVQDMDHENMFWYRQDPGLGLRLIYFSYDVKMKEKGDIPEGYSVSREKKERFSLILESASTNQTSMYLCASRTTGGLYEQYFGPGTRLTVT.

The genes are TRBV5-4 and TRBJ1-1, with a possible D match to TRBD1 (5 bases). The CDR3 length is 14 residues. Trimming removed 4 bases from V and 4 bases from J, with 14 bases in between. Germline-derived CDR1 and CDR2 are SGHNT and YYREEE (reference sequence). The CDR3 loop is CASSPGGGGTEAFF. The CDR3 DNA is TGTGCCAGCAGCCCCGGGGGGGGAGGCACTGAAGCTTTCTTT.

This CDR3 reads CASSLGDFTSYGYTF. CDR3 DNA: TGCGCCAGCAGCTTAGGGGACTTTACCTCATATGGCTACACCTTC. The rearrangement links TRBV5-1 to TRBJ1-2; tentatively, D is TRBD1 (5 bases). Trimming took 2 bases from V and 5 from J, leaving 16 bases between them. The germline V gene has CDR1 SGHRS and CDR2 YFSETQ. The CDR3 sequence is 15 residues long.

The sample holds a few counts of this clone. The chain employs TRBV18 and TRBJ1-1; no clear D gene. The germline V gene has CDR1 KGHSH and CDR2 LQKENI. The CDR3 extends over 14 amino acids. Deletions cut 3 bases from V and 0 bases from J, with 8 bases between. The CDR3 sequence is CASSPIFMNTEAFF. CDR3 nucleotides: TGTGCCAGCTCACCGATTTTTATGAACACTGAAGCTTTCTTT.

The chain combines TRBV5-1 with TRBJ2-1; D tentatively reads TRBD1 or TRBD2 (6 bases each). V lost 0 bases to trimming and J lost 9 bases, with 10 bases between them. In germline, CDR1 is SGHRS, CDR2 YFSETQ. This CDR3 comprises 13 residues. The CDR3 DNA sequence: TGCGCCAGCAGCTTGGGGGGGGCGCCTGAGCAGTTCTTC. Protein: CASSLGGAPEQFF.

The chain employs TRBV5-1 and TRBJ2-5; 15 bases align to TRBD2. The V gene end was trimmed by 4 bases and the J gene end by 4 bases; junction bases not matched to a gene: 11. Germline CDR1 SGHRS, CDR2 YFSETQ. The CDR3 covers 18 residues. The CDR3 loop reads CASSPRTSGGAYLETQYF. CDR3 coding DNA: TGCGCCAGCAGCCCCAGGACTAGCGGGGGGGCCTATCTAGAGACCCAGTACTTC.

The chain has TRBV5-5 and TRBJ2-7; perhaps TRBD1 as D (6 bases). The CDR3 spans 16 residues. Germline values: CDR1 SGHKS, CDR2 YYEKEE (reference sequence). Trimming took 0 bases from V and 2 from J, leaving 15 bases between them. CDR3 residues: CASSLAPDRRAYEQYF. The CDR3 DNA follows: TGTGCCAGCAGCTTGGCTCCCGACAGGAGAGCCTACGAGCAGTACTTC.

The gene calls are TRBV6-5 and TRBJ2-7; D call uncertain. Trimming removed 6 bases from V and 1 base from J, with 13 bases in between. Germline V CDR1 and CDR2: MNHEY, SVGAGI. This CDR3 comprises 14 residues. CDR3 loop: CASSYDPGSYEQYF. In DNA form, the CDR3 reads TGTGCCAGCAGCTATGACCCTGGTTCCTACGAGCAGTACTTC.

This chain joins TRBV7-2 and TRBJ2-1, with D possibly matching TRBD2 (7 bases). CDR3 length: 16 residues. V dropped 4 bases and J dropped 0 bases, with 13 bases sitting between them. From germline, CDR1 is SGHTA and CDR2 FQGNSA. CDR3: CASSSYGGPSYNEQFF. The CDR3 region has the DNA TGTGCCAGCAGCTCCTACGGGGGGCCCTCCTACAATGAGCAGTTCTTC.

V and J are TRBV10-3 and TRBJ2-5, with a tentative D call TRBD1 (6 bases). V was clipped by 3 bases and J by 1 base, with 9 bases between them. The CDR3 totals 14 residues. The V gene's germline CDR1 is ENHRY and CDR2 SYGVKD. The CDR3 DNA follows: TGTGCCATCAGTGAAGGCAGGGGCCAAGAGACCCAGTACTTC. Amino acid sequence: CAISEGRGQETQYF.

This chain connects TRBV6-1 to TRBJ1-5; TRBD1 might be the D (6 bases). The germline V gene encodes CDR1 MNHNS and CDR2 SASEGT. With 4 bases removed from V and 2 bases from J, the gap between germline ends came to 12 bases. This CDR3 has 15 amino acids. CDR3 region: CASSGQVYGNQPQHF. The DNA for the CDR3 is TGTGCCAGCAGTGGACAGGTTTATGGCAATCAGCCCCAGCATTTT.

The V and J genes are TRBV5-4 and TRBJ2-6; D ambiguous. The CDR3 runs 15 residues. Trimming shortened V by 2 bases and J by 0 bases, and 6 bases separated the two germline ends. Germline assignment: CDR1 SGHNT and CDR2 YYREEE (reference sequence). CDR3 nucleotides: TGTGCCAGCAGCTTCGACCCCTCTGGGGCCAACGTCCTGACTTTC. Amino acids: CASSFDPSGANVLTF.

This chain connects TRBV4-1 to TRBJ2-7; TRBD1 aligns across 7 bases. The germline CDR1 and CDR2 sequences are MGHRA and YSYEKL. The CDR3 is made up of 15 amino acids. V shed 1 base and J 3 bases; nucleotides not matched to a gene: 6. CDR3: CASSQASQGDYEQYF. The CDR3 bases are TGCGCCAGCAGCCAAGCGAGCCAGGGGGACTACGAGCAGTACTTC.

This clone was observed once. The CDR3 DNA follows: TGTGCCAGCAGCTTCGGGGCGGGGGCATCCTACGAGCAGTACTTC. Amino acid sequence: CASSFGAGASYEQYF. The rearrangement uses TRBV7-2 and TRBJ2-7, with D possibly matching TRBD2 (7 bases). The CDR3 consists of 15 residues. The ends were cut back, 3 bases at V and 1 base at J, with 13 bases in the middle. CDR1 SGHTA and CDR2 FQGNSA come from the germline V gene.

This chain joins TRBV27 and TRBJ1-1; D is possibly TRBD1 (6 bases). Trimming cost V 5 bases and J 0 bases, with 28 bases left between them. The germline V gene encodes CDR1 MNHEY and CDR2 SMNVEV (reference sequence). This CDR3 has 20 amino acids. The CDR3 reads CASSEKRGSFIFCMNTEAFF. The CDR3 coding sequence is TGTGCCAGCAGTGAAAAGAGGGGGTCTTTCATTTTTTGCATGAACACTGAAGCTTTCTTT.

About this clone: The junction differs from germline at one of its ends, possibly a read error. V and J are TRBV6-5 and TRBJ2-7, with D possibly being TRBD2 (5 bases). The CDR3 extends over 9 amino acids. Germline CDR1 reads MNHEY; CDR2 reads SVGAGI. The CDR3 sequence: CASSCLRDF. The CDR3 DNA reads TGTGCCAGCAGTTGCCTGCGGGACTTC.

The J gene is TRBJ2-2, the V gene TRBV7-3; 13 bases match TRBD2. CDR1 and CDR2 (germline): SGHTA, FQGTGA. After removal of 7 bases from V and 0 bases from J, the junction contained 11 bases not matched to a gene. The CDR3 contains 19 residues. For the CDR3, the DNA is TGTGCCAGCACCAAGGGGGGACTAGCGGGGACCGCGAACACCGGGGAGCTGTTTTTT. Translating it yields CASTKGGLAGTANTGELFF. Full variable domain (outside the CDR3, taken from reference TRBV7-3 and TRBJ2-2): GAGVSQTPSNKVTEKGKYVELRCDPISGHTALYWYRQSLGQGPEFLIYFQGTGAADDSGLPNDRFFAVRPEGSVSTLKIQRTERGDSAVYLCASTKGGLAGTANTGELFFGEGSRLTVL.

This clone came up once. V gene TRBV10-2 combines with J gene TRBJ1-2; 8 positions match TRBD1. Germline CDR1 WSHSY, CDR2 SAAADI. This CDR3 is built from 17 residues. The junction had 10 bases not matched to a gene; V was cut back by 2 bases and J by 2 bases. The CDR3 reads CASSEHFRTGRNYGYTF. CDR3 DNA sequence: TGCGCCAGCAGTGAGCATTTCAGGACAGGGAGAAACTATGGCTACACCTTC.

In nucleotides, the CDR3 is TGTGCCAGCAGTGGGATGGGGGGCCCTCCGAAGGATGAGCAGTACTTC. This sequence encodes CASSGMGGPPKDEQYF. This chain links TRBV2 with TRBJ2-7; D could derive from TRBD1 or TRBD2 (6 bases each). Germline values: CDR1 SNHLY, CDR2 FYNNEI. Between the trimmed V and J ends, which lost 4 bases and 7 bases, there was a span of 23 bases. The CDR3 spans 16 residues.

J is TRBJ1-2 and V is TRBV9; TRBD1 might be the D (5 bases). Germline V lookup: CDR1 SGDLS, CDR2 YYNGEE. This CDR3 contains 14 residues. The V gene lost 0 bases and the J gene lost 8 bases, with 14 bases spanning the gap. This CDR3 is CASSVAGTAIGYTF. The CDR3, as DNA: TGTGCCAGCAGCGTAGCCGGGACTGCTATCGGCTACACCTTC.

The rearrangement links TRBV6-1 to TRBJ2-5, with 7 bases lining up with TRBD2. The DNA matches TRBJ2-7 better at its end, which makes the J call doubtful. The CDR3 consists of 15 residues. CDR1 and CDR2 from the germline V gene are MNHNS and SASEGT. CDR3 coding DNA: TGTGCCAGCACTCGAGGCTCTAGCGGAACCTACGAGCAGTACTTC. As protein: CASTRGSSGTYEQYF.

V and J are TRBV4-1 and TRBJ2-7; no firm D call. The CDR3 covers 16 residues. The V and J ends lost 5 bases and 2 bases respectively, with 19 bases between them. Germline lookup yields CDR1 MGHRA and CDR2 YSYEKL. The CDR3 DNA follows: TGCGCCAGCAGCTTTAACAGTGACCGACCCACCTACGAGCAGTACTTC. Its protein product is CASSFNSDRPTYEQYF.

V is TRBV5-6 and J is TRBJ1-5; D is unclear. This CDR3 is built from 14 residues. V lost 0 bases and J lost 3, with 7 bases in between. Looked up from germline, CDR1 is SGHDT and CDR2 is YYEEEE. The CDR3 DNA is TGTGCCAGCAGCTTGGGCAGATACAATCAGCCCCAGCATTTT. It codes for CASSLGRYNQPQHF.

The J gene is TRBJ1-2, the V gene TRBV6-4; D is possibly TRBD1 (6 bases). From germline, CDR1 is MRHNA and CDR2 SNTAGT. Trimming stripped 0 bases from V and 7 bases from J, with 15 bases between. This CDR3 region has 15 residues. CDR3 protein: CASSDSGRGQGGYTF. CDR3 bases: TGTGCCAGCAGTGACTCCGGCAGGGGACAAGGTGGCTACACCTTC.

The V gene is TRBV11-1, the J gene TRBJ2-2; D is tentatively TRBD1 or TRBD2 (5 bases each). Deletions cut 5 bases from V and 11 bases from J, with 9 bases between. CDR3 length equals 11 residues. Germline CDR1 is SGHAT and CDR2 is FQDESV (reference sequence). As DNA, the CDR3 is TGTGCCAGCAGCCGGGGCCTCGAGCTGTTTTTT. It encodes CASSRGLELFF. Filled out from reference TRBV11-1 and TRBJ2-2, the complete variable domain reads EAEVAQSPRYKITEKSQAVAFWCDPISGHATLYWYRQILGQGPELLVQFQDESVVDDSQLPKDRFSAERLKGVDSTLKIQPAELGDSAMYLCASSRGLELFFGEGSRLTVL.

The gene calls are TRBV5-4 and TRBJ1-6; D is uncertain. The CDR3 consists of 15 residues. V was clipped by 1 base and J by 7 bases, with 12 bases between them. Germline lookup yields CDR1 SGHNT and CDR2 YYREEE (reference sequence). CDR3 region: CASSLSRAQNSPLHF. DNA of the CDR3: TGTGCCAGCAGCTTGTCTCGGGCCCAAAATTCACCCCTCCACTTT.

The CDR3 nucleotides are TGTGCCAGCATGCGTGGAGCGGGGGCCGGTGGAAACACCATATATTTT. Its protein product is CASMRGAGAGGNTIYF. V usage is TRBV9 and J usage is TRBJ1-3; tentatively, D is TRBD1 (6 bases). Germline V gene sequence: CDR1 SGDLS, CDR2 YYNGEE. Trimming left V 6 bases short and J 3 bases short, with 19 bases between. The CDR3 sequence is 16 residues long.

The chain recombines TRBV11-2 with TRBJ1-1; D may be TRBD1 (5 bases). Looked up from germline, CDR1 is SGHAT and CDR2 is FQNNGV. The CDR3 is made up of 14 amino acids. V lost 1 base, J lost 1 base, and 7 bases lay in between. Here the CDR3 reads CASSLAGENTEAFF. CDR3 nucleotides: TGTGCCAGCAGCTTAGCGGGGGAGAACACTGAAGCTTTCTTT.

The gene calls are TRBV7-8 and TRBJ2-2, with D maybe TRBD1 (6 bases). The V gene's germline CDR1 is SGHVS and CDR2 FQNEAQ. The CDR3 totals 13 residues. V was cut by 6 bases and J by 5 bases, with 10 bases left in between. In nucleotides, the CDR3 is TGTGCCAGCAGGACAGGCGCAACCGGGGAGCTGTTTTTT. Amino acids: CASRTGATGELFF.

This chain connects TRBV29-1 to TRBJ1-3; 8 nucleotides line up with TRBD1. Germline loops: CDR1 SQVTM, CDR2 ANQGSEA. V lost 7 bases, J lost 2 bases, and 7 bases stayed unmatched. This CDR3 comprises 14 residues. Written as DNA, the CDR3 is TGCAGCGCCGACAGGGGACGAGCTGGAAACACCATATATTTT. Translating it yields CSADRGRAGNTIYF.

This sequence joins TRBV7-8 and TRBJ2-7, with D maybe TRBD1 (5 bases). Germline CDR1 reads SGHVS; CDR2 reads FQNEAQ. The CDR3 loop spans 15 amino acids. Trimming removed 2 bases from V and 6 bases from J, with 17 bases in between. CDR3 sequence: CASSLISGIVVEQYF. The CDR3, as DNA: TGTGCCAGCAGCTTAATATCAGGGATTGTCGTCGAGCAGTACTTC.